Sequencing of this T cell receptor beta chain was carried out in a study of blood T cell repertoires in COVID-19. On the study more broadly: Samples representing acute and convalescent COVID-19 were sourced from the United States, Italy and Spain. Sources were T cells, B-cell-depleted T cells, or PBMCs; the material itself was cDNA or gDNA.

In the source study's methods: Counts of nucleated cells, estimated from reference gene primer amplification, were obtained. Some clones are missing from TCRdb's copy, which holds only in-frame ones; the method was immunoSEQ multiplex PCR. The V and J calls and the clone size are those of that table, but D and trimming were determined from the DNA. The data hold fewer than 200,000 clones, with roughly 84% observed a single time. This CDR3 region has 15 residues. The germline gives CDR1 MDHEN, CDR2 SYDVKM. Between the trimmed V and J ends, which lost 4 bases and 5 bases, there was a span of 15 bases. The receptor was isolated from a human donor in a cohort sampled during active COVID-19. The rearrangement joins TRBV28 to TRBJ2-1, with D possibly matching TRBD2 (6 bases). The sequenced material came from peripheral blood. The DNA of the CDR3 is TGTGCCAGCAGTTCCCGACTAGAGGGGAACAATGAGCAGTTCTTC. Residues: CASSSRLEGNNEQFF.